A single sample gave rise to the 16 T cell receptor beta chains below, sequenced in a study of T cell responses to AZD1222 COVID-19 vaccine. Generated by immunoSEQ multiplex PCR, the TCRdb table keeps only in-frame clones and is missing some. Found here are 150,000 to 200,000 clones, around 90% of them singletons; the top ten hold roughly 8%. The source was peripheral blood, collected on day 0 of AZD1222 vaccination. These receptors all stem from an adult in good health.

This clone was detected once. This chain links TRBV5-1 with TRBJ2-3; D is perhaps TRBD2 (6 bases). Per germline, CDR1 SGHRS and CDR2 YFSETQ. V dropped 0 bases and J dropped 0 bases, with 11 bases sitting between them. The CDR3 spans 16 residues. CDR3 loop: CASSLGTGVSTDTQYF. The CDR3 nucleotides are TGCGCCAGCAGCTTGGGTACGGGGGTGAGCACAGATACGCAGTATTTT.

This chain uses TRBV5-1 with TRBJ2-7; TRBD1 or TRBD2 may be the D gene (5 bases each). CDR1 and CDR2 from the germline V gene are SGHRS and YFSETQ. V was cut by 5 bases and J by 0 bases, with 21 bases left in between. The CDR3 covers 17 residues. The CDR3 nucleotides read TGCGCCAGCAGGCCCTCCGCGTCCGGGACCCTCTCCTACGAGCAGTACTTC. Its protein is CASRPSASGTLSYEQYF.

The V gene is TRBV27, the J gene TRBJ1-5, with D possibly being TRBD1 (6 bases). The length of the CDR3 is 15 residues. V shed 4 bases and J shed 5 bases, with 15 bases lying between them. Germline V gene sequence: CDR1 MNHEY, CDR2 SMNVEV (reference sequence). The CDR3 sequence is CASSSLSRGDQPQHF. CDR3 DNA sequence: TGTGCCAGCAGTTCGCTCTCAAGGGGGGATCAGCCCCAGCATTTT.

The chain links TRBV28 to TRBJ1-4; tentatively, D is TRBD1 (6 bases). Germline V gene data show CDR1 as MDHEN and CDR2 as SYDVKM. There are 17 residues in the CDR3. Trimming pared 2 bases from V and 8 bases from J, leaving 21 bases between. CDR3 residues: CASSLAGGVGGLEKLFF. The CDR3 coding sequence is TGTGCCAGCAGTTTAGCGGGGGGCGTAGGTGGTTTGGAAAAACTGTTTTTT.

The chain is built from TRBV27 and TRBJ1-2; D is unresolved. V was clipped by 2 bases and J by 1 base, with 11 bases between them. The germline gives CDR1 MNHEY, CDR2 SMNVEV (reference sequence). This CDR3 has 15 residues. The CDR3 reads CASSLEGTLNYGYTF. DNA for the CDR3: TGTGCCAGCAGTTTAGAAGGAACCCTTAACTATGGCTACACCTTC.

This rearrangement joins TRBV28 to TRBJ2-7; D is ambiguous. With 3 bases removed from V and 5 bases from J, the gap between germline ends came to 11 bases. The CDR3 sequence is 13 residues long. Germline V gene lookup returns CDR1 MDHEN and CDR2 SYDVKM. The CDR3 DNA sequence: TGTGCCAGCAGTTTCCGTATCGTCAACGAGCAGTACTTC. This sequence encodes CASSFRIVNEQYF.

The chain combines TRBV12-5 with TRBJ1-5; tentatively, D is TRBD1 (5 bases). V lost 2 bases, J lost 0 bases, and 20 bases lay in between. Germline lookup yields CDR1 LGHNT and CDR2 FRNRAP. CDR3 length: 19 residues. The CDR3, as DNA: TGTGCTAGTGGTTTGTGTTTCAAGGGCAGGGTCGATAGCAATCAGCCCCAGCATTTT. Protein product: CASGLCFKGRVDSNQPQHF.

The sample holds a few counts of this clone. This rearrangement joins TRBV28 to TRBJ1-1, with a tentative D call TRBD1 (5 bases). The germline CDR1 and CDR2 sequences are MDHEN and SYDVKM. The CDR3 runs to 16 residues. Trimming shortened V by 3 bases and J by 4 bases, and 18 bases separated the two germline ends. This CDR3 reads CASSFVVHKGSTEAFF. The DNA of the CDR3 is TGTGCCAGCAGTTTCGTTGTTCATAAGGGGAGCACTGAAGCTTTCTTT.

The rearrangement joins TRBV25-1 to TRBJ1-2; D may be TRBD1 (5 bases). The CDR3 length is 14 residues. Germline V gene sequence: CDR1 MGHDK, CDR2 SYGVNS. Trimming removed 4 bases at V and 4 bases at J, with 13 bases between. CDR3 sequence: CASSVFGGTYGYTF. CDR3 coding DNA: TGTGCCAGCAGTGTATTCGGGGGGACCTATGGCTACACCTTC.

This chain connects TRBV7-2 to TRBJ2-2, with D unclear. Trimming stripped 4 bases from V and 4 bases from J, with 10 bases between. CDR3 length: 14 amino acids. Germline lookup yields CDR1 SGHTA and CDR2 FQGNSA. The CDR3 reads CASSSSVSTGELFF. In DNA, the CDR3 is TGTGCCAGCAGCTCCAGCGTGAGCACCGGGGAGCTGTTTTTT. Complete variable domain (other parts from reference TRBV7-2 and TRBJ2-2): GAGVSQSPSNKVTEKGKDVELRCDPISGHTALYWYRQSLGQGLEFLIYFQGNSAPDKSGLPSDRFSAERTGGSVSTLTIQRTQQEDSAVYLCASSSSVSTGELFFGEGSRLTVL.

Notes on this clone: Different DNA sequences within this sample yield the same CDR3. The gene calls are TRBV28 and TRBJ2-7; D unresolved. The V end was cut by 4 bases, the J end by 1 base, with 5 bases between. CDR1 is MDHEN and CDR2 is SYDVKM in the germline V gene. The CDR3 runs to 12 residues. CDR3 DNA: TGTGCCAGCAGTTCCACTTCCTACGAGCAGTACTTC. Translation: CASSSTSYEQYF.

The genes are TRBV20-1 and TRBJ1-1, with D possibly matching TRBD1 (5 bases). This CDR3 spans 11 amino acids. Germline CDR1 is DFQATT and CDR2 is SNEGSKA (reference sequence). V lost 8 bases, J lost 8 bases, and 15 bases lay in between. CDR3 amino acids: CSRRVTVEAFF. In nucleotides, the CDR3 is TGCAGTCGCAGAGTGACAGTGGAAGCTTTCTTT.

The chain is built from TRBV7-8 and TRBJ2-7; D may match TRBD1 or TRBD2 (6 bases each). V shed 7 bases and J shed 5 bases, with 18 bases lying between them. CDR3 length: 14 residues. The germline V gene encodes CDR1 SGHVS and CDR2 FQNEAQ. CDR3 in DNA: TGTGCCAGCACACCGGGGGCTCGCCAAGACGAGCAGTACTTC. This encodes CASTPGARQDEQYF.

This clone came up once. The sample holds other DNA sequences that translate to the same CDR3. The rearrangement links TRBV3-1 (or the pseudogene TRBV3-2) to TRBJ1-1; D remains unclear. CDR1 is LGHDT, CDR2 YNNKEL, per germline (reference sequence). The CDR3 is 12 amino acids. Trimming shortened V by 4 bases and J by 5 bases, and 8 bases separated the two germline ends. The CDR3 DNA sequence: TGTGCCAGCAGCCCGGGAGGAACTGAAGCTTTCTTT. Its translation is CASSPGGTEAFF.

DNA for the CDR3: TGCAGCGTTGAAGGACAGGGGGCGCAGGATGAGCAGTTCTTC. It is translated as CSVEGQGAQDEQFF. The chain employs TRBV29-1 and TRBJ2-1; 10 bases fit TRBD1. CDR3 length equals 14 residues. V dropped 1 base and J dropped 8; count of bases not matched to a gene: 5. The germline CDR1 and CDR2 sequences are SQVTM and ANQGSEA.

The genes are TRBV4-2 and TRBJ2-5; D gene ambiguous. Germline V gene lookup returns CDR1 LGHNA and CDR2 YNFKEQ. The CDR3 extends over 13 amino acids. V lost 3 bases and J 5 bases, leaving 10 bases between the germline ends. The CDR3 loop reads CASSQESLETQYF. The DNA for the CDR3 is TGTGCCAGCAGCCAGGAGAGCCTGGAGACCCAGTACTTC.